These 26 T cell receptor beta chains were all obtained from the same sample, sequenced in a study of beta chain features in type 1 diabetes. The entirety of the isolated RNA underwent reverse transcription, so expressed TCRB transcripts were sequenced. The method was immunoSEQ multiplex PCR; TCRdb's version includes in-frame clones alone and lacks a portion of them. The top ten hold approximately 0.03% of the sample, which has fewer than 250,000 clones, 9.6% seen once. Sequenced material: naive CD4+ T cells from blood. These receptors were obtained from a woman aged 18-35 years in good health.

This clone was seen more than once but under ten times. The CDR3 protein is CASSLKLVSYSYNEQFF. CDR3 in DNA: TGTGCCAGCAGCTTAAAGCTAGTCTCCTACTCCTACAATGAGCAGTTCTTC. The chain combines TRBV7-3 with TRBJ2-1; D gene uncertain. Trimming removed 1 base from V and 0 bases from J, with 13 bases in between. Germline V gene data show CDR1 as SGHTA and CDR2 as FQGTGA. This CDR3 contains 17 residues.

The CDR3 DNA is TGCGCCAGCAGCTTGGGAGGTCGGGGACGCAGGGGGGCTTTCTTT. Protein: CASSLGGRGRRGAFF. The V and J genes are TRBV5-1 and TRBJ1-1, with TRBD1 matching 7 bases. Losses at the gene ends were 0 bases for V and 11 bases for J; bases not matched to a gene: 13. The CDR3 totals 15 residues. CDR1 SGHRS and CDR2 YFSETQ come from the germline V gene.

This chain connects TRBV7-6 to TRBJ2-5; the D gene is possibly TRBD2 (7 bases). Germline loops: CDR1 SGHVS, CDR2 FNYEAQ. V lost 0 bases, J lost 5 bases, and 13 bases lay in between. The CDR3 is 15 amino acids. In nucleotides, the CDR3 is TGTGCCAGCAGCTTAGCGGGGGGGCGTGGGGAGACCCAGTACTTC. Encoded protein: CASSLAGGRGETQYF.

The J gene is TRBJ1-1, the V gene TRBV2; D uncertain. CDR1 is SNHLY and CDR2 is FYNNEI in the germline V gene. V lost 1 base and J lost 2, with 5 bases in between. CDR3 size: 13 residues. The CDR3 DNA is TGTGCCAGCAGTGAAGAATTAAACACTGAAGCTTTCTTT. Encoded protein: CASSEELNTEAFF.

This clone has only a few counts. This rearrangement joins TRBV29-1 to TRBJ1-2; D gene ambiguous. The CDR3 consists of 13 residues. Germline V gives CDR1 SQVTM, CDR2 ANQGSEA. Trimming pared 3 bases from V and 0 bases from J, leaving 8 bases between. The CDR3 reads CSVEARPNYGYTF. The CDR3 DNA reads TGCAGCGTTGAGGCCAGGCCTAACTATGGCTACACCTTC. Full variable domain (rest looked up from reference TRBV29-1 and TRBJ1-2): SAVISQKPSRDICQRGTSLTIQCQVDSQVTMMFWYRQQPGQSLTLIATANQGSEATYESGFVIDKFPISRPNLTFSTLTVSNMSPEDSSIYLCSVEARPNYGYTFGSGTRLTVV.

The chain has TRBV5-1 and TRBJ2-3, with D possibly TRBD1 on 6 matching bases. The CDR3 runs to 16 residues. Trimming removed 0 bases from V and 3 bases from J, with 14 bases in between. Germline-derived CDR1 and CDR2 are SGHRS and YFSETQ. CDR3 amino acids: CASSLETGPVTDTQYF. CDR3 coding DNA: TGCGCCAGCAGCTTGGAGACAGGACCGGTTACAGATACGCAGTATTTT.

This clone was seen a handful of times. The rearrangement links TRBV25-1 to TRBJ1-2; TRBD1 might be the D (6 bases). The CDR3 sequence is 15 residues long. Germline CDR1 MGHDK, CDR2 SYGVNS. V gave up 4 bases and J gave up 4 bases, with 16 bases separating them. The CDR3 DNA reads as TGTGCCAGCAGTGGATTAGGGGGGGTCGGCTATGGCTACACCTTC. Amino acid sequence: CASSGLGGVGYGYTF.

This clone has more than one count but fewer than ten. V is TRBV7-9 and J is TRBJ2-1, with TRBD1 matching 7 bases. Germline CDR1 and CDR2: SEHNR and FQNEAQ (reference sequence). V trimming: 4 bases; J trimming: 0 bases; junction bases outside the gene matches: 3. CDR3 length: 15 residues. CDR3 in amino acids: CASSSDRDSYNEQFF. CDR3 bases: TGTGCCAGCAGCTCAGACAGGGACTCCTACAATGAGCAGTTCTTC.

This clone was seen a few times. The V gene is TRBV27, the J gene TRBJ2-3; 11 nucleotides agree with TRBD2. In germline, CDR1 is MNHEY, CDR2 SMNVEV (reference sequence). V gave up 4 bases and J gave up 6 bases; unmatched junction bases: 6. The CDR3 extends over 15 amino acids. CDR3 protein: CASSSLAGGGDTQYF. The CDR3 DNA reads TGTGCCAGCAGTTCCCTAGCGGGGGGAGGGGATACGCAGTATTTT.

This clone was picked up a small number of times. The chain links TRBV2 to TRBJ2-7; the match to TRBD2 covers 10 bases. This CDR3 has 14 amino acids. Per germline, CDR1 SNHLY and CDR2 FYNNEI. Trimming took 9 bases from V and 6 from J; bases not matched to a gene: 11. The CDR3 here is CASGGTSVYIEQYF. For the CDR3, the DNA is TGTGCCAGTGGAGGGACTAGCGTGTACATCGAGCAGTACTTC.

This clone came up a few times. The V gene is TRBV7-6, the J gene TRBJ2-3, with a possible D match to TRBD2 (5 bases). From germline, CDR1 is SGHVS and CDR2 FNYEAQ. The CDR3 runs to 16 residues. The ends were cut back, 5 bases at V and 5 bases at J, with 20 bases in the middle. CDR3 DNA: TGTGCCAGCAGCGACCCCCCTACGGGGATAGGAGATACGCAGTATTTT. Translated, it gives CASSDPPTGIGDTQYF.

This chain's CDR3 is CASGRWEGSYEQYF. DNA of the CDR3: TGTGCCAGTGGAAGGTGGGAGGGGTCCTACGAGCAGTACTTC. The chain links TRBV27 to TRBJ2-7; 7 nucleotides line up with TRBD2. V shed 9 bases and J 1 base; nucleotides not matched to a gene: 9. The CDR3 contains 14 residues. The V gene's germline CDR1 is MNHEY and CDR2 SMNVEV (reference sequence).

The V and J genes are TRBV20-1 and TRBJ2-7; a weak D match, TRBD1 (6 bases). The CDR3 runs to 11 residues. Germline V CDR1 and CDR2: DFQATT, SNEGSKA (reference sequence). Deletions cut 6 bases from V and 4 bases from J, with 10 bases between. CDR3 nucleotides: TGCAGTGCCCAGGGGCTGTACGAGCAGTACTTC. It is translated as CSAQGLYEQYF.

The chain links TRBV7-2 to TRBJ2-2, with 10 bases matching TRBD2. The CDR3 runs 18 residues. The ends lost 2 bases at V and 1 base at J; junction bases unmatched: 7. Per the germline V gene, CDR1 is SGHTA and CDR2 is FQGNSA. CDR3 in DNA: TGTGCCAGCAGCTTAACCGGGCGACTAGCGGGGAACACCGGGGAGCTGTTTTTT. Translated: CASSLTGRLAGNTGELFF.

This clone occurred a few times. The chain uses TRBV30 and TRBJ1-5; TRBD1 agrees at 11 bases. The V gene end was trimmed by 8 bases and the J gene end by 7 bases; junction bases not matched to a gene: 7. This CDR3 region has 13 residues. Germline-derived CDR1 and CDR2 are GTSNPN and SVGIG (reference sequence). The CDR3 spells CAGPGQGEQPQHF. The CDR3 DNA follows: TGTGCCGGCCCGGGACAGGGGGAACAGCCCCAGCATTTT.

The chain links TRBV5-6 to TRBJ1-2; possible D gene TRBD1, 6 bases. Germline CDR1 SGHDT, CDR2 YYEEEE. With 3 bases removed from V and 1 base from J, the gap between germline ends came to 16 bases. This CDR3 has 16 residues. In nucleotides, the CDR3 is TGTGCCAGCAGCTACCAAGGGCAGGGGATTAACTATGGCTACACCTTC. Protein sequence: CASSYQGQGINYGYTF.

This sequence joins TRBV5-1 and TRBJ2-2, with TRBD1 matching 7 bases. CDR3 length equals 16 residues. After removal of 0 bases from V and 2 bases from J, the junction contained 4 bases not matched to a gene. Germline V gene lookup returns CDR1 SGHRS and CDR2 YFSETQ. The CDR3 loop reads CASSLGGGANTGELFF. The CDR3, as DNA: TGCGCCAGCAGCTTGGGAGGGGGCGCCAACACCGGGGAGCTGTTTTTT.

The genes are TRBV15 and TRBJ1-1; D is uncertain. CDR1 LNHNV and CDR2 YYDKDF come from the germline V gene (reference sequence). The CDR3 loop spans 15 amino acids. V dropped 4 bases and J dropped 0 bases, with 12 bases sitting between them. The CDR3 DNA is TGTGCCACCAGCAAAGGACGGACTCTGAACACTGAAGCTTTCTTT. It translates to CATSKGRTLNTEAFF.

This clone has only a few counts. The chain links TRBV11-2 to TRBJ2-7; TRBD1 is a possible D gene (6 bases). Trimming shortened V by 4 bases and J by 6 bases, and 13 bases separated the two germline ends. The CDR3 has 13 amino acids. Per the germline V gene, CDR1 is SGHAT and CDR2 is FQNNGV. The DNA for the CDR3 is TGTGCCAGCAGCTCCGGGACACTGGGCGAGCAGTACTTC. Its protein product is CASSSGTLGEQYF.

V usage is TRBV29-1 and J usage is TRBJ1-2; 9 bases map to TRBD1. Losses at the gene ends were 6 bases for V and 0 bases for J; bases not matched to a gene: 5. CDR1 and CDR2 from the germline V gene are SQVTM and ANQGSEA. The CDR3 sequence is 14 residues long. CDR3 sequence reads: CSVGDRDTNYGYTF. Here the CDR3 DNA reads TGCAGCGTGGGGGACAGGGACACTAACTATGGCTACACCTTC.

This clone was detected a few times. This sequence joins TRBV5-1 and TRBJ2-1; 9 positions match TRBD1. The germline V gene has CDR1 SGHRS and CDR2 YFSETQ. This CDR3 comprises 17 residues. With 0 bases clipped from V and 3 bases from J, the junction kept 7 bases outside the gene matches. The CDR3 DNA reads TGCGCCAGCAGCTTGGAGGGACAGGGACGACGCTACAATGAGCAGTTCTTC. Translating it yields CASSLEGQGRRYNEQFF.

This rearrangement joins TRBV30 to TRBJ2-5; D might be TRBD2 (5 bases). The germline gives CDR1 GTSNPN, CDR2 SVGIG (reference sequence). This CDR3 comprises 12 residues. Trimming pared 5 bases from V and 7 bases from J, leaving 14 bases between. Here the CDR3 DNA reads TGTGCCTGGGCGCAAGCGGCAGTGACCCAGTACTTC. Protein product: CAWAQAAVTQYF.

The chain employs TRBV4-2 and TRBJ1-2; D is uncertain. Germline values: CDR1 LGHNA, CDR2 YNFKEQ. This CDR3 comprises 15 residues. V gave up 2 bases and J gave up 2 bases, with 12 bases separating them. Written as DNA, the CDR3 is TGTGCCAGCAGCCAAAATTTAGGAGAGAACTATGGCTACACCTTC. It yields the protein CASSQNLGENYGYTF.

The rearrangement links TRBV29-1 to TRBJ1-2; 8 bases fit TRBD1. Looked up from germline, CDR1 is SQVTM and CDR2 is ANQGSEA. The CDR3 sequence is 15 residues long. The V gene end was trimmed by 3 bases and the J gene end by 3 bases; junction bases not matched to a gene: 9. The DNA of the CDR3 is TGCAGCGTTGAGGGGGGCGCAGGGGGCTACTATGGCTACACCTTC. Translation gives CSVEGGAGGYYGYTF.

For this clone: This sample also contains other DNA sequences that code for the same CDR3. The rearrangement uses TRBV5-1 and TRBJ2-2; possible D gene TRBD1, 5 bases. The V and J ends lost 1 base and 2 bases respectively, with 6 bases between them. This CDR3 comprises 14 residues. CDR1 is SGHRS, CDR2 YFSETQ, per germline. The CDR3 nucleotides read TGCGCCAGCAGCTTGCAGGGTAACACCGGGGAGCTGTTTTTT. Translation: CASSLQGNTGELFF.

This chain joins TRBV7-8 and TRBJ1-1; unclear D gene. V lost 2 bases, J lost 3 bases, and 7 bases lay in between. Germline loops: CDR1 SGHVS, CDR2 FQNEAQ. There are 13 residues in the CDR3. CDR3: CASSLFRDTEAFF. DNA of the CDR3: TGTGCCAGCAGCTTATTTCGGGACACTGAAGCTTTCTTT.